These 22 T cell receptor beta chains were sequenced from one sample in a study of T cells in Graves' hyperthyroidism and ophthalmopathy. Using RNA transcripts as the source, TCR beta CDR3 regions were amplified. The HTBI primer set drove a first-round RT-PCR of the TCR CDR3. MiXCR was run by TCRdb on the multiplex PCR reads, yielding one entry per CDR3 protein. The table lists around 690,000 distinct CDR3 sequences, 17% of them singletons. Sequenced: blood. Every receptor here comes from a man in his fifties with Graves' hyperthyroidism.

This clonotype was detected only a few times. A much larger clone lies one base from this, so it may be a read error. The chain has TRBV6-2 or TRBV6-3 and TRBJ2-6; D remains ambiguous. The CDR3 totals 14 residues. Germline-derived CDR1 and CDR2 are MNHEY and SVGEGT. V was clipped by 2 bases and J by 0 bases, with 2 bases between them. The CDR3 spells CASSYHSGANVLTF. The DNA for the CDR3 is TGTGCCAGCAGTTACCACTCTGGGGCCAACGTCCTGACTTTC.

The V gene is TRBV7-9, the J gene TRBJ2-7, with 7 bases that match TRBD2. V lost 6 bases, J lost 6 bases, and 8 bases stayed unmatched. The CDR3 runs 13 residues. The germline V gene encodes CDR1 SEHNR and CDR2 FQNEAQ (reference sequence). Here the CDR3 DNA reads TGTGCCAGCAGGGCCGGGACTAATGGCGAGCAGTACTTC. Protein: CASRAGTNGEQYF. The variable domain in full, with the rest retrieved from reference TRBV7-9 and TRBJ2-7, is DTGVSQNPRHKITKRGQNVTFRCDPISEHNRLYWYRQTLGQGPEFLTYFQNEAQLEKSRLLSDRFSAERPKGSFSTLEIQRTEQGDSAMYLCASRAGTNGEQYFGPGTRLTVT.

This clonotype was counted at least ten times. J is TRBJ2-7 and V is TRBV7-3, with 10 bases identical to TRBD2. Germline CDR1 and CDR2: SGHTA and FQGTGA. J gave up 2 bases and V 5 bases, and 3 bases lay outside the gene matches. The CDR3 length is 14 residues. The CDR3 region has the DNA TGTGCCAGCAGCCCGGGACTAGCGACCTACGAGCAGTACTTC. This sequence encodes CASSPGLATYEQYF.

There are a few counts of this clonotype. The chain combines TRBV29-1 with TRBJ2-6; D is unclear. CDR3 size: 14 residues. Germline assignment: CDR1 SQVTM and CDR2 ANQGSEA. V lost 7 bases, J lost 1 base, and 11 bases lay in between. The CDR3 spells CSAPLVSGANVLTF. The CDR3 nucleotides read TGCAGCGCCCCCCTTGTGTCTGGGGCCAACGTCCTGACTTTC.

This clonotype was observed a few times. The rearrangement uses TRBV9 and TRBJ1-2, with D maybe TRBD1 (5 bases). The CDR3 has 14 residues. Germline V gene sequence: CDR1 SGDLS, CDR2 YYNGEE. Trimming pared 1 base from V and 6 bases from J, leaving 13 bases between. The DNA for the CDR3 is TGTGCCAGCAGCGTAAGACACGGGGGGGATGGCTACACCTTC. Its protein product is CASSVRHGGDGYTF.

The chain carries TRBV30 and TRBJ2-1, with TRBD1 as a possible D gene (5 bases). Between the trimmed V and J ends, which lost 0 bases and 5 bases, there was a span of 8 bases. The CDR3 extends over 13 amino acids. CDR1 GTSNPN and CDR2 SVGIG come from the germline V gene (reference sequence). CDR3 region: CAWSVGRDNEQFF. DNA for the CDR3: TGTGCCTGGAGTGTAGGCAGGGACAATGAGCAGTTCTTC.

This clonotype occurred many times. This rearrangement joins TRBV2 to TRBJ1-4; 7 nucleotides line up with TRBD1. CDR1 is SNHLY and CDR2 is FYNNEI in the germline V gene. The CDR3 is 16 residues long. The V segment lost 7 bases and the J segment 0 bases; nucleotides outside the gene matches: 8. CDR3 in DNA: TGTGCCAGCATCCGGACAGGCCCGTCAACTAATGAAAAACTGTTTTTT. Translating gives CASIRTGPSTNEKLFF.

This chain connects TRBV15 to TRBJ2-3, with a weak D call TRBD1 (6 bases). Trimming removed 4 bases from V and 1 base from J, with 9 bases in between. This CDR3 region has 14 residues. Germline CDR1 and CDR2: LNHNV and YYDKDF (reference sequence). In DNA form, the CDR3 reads TGTGCCACCAGCATACAGGGAGGCACAGATACGCAGTATTTT. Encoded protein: CATSIQGGTDTQYF.

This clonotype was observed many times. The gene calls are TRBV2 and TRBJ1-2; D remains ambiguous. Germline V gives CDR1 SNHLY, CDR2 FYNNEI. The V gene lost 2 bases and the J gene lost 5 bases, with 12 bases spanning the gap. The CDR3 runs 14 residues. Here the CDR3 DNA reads TGTGCCAGCAGTGAAAGTAGGAGTCGGTATGGCTACACCTTC. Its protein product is CASSESRSRYGYTF.

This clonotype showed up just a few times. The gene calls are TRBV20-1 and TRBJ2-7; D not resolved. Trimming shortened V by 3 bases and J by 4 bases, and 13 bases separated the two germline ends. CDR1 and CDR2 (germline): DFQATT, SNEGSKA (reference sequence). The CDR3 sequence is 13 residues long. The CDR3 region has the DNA TGCAGTGCTAGTCCCTCGACGGATTACGAGCAGTACTTC. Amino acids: CSASPSTDYEQYF.

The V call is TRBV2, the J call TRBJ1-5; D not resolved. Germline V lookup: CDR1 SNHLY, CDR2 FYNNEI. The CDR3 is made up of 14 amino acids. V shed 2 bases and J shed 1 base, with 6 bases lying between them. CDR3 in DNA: TGTGCCAGCAGTGAAAACTCAAGCAATCAGCCCCAGCATTTT. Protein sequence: CASSENSSNQPQHF.

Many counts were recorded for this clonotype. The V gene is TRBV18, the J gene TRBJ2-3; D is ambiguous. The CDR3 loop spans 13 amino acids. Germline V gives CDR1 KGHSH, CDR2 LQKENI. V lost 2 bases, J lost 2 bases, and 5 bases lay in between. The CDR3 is CASSPGITDTQYF. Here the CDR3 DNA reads TGTGCCAGCTCACCAGGGATCACAGATACGCAGTATTTT.

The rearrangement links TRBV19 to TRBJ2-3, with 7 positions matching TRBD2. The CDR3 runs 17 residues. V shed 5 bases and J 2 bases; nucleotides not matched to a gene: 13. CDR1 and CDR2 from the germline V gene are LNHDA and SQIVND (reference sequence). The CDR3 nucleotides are TGTGCCAGTAGTTGGGGCGGGAGATTGGTACCCACAGATACGCAGTATTTT. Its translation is CASSWGGRLVPTDTQYF.

CDR3 loop: CASRDGPMIWLFF. CDR3 coding DNA: TGTGCCAGCAGGGACGGACCGATGATTTGGCTGTTTTTT. The chain combines TRBV2 with TRBJ2-2; D not certain. Per germline, CDR1 SNHLY and CDR2 FYNNEI. The length of the CDR3 is 13 residues. V shed 6 bases and J shed 13 bases, with 18 bases lying between them.

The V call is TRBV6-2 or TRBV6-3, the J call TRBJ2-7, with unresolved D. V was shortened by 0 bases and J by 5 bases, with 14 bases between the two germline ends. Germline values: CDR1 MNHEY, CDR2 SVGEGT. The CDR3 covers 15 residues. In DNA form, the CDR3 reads TGTGCCAGCAGTTACTCGGACGTGGGTCCGGACGAGCAGTACTTC. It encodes CASSYSDVGPDEQYF.

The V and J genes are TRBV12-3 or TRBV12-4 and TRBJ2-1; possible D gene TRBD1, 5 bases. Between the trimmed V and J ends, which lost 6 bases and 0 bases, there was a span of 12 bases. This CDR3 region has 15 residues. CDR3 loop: CASSYRQTSYNEQFF. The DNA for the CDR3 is TGTGCCAGCAGCTACCGACAGACCTCCTACAATGAGCAGTTCTTC.

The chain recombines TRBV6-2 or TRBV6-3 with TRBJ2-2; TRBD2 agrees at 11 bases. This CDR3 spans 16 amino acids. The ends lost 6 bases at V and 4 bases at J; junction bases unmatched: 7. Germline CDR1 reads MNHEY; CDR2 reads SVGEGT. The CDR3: CASRPASGRTTGELFF. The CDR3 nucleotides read TGTGCCAGCAGGCCTGCTAGCGGGAGGACCACCGGGGAGCTGTTTTTT.

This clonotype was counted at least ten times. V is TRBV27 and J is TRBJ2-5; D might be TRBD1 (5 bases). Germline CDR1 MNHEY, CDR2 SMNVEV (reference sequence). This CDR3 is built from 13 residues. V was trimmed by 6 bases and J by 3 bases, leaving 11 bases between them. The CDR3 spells CASRMSGKETQYF. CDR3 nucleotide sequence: TGTGCCAGCAGAATGTCAGGGAAAGAGACCCAGTACTTC.

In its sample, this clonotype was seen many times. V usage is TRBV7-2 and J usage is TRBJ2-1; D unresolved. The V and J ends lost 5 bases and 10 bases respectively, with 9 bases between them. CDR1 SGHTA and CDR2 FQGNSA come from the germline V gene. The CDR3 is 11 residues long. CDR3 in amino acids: CASSQAVEQFF. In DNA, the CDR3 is TGTGCCAGCAGCCAGGCGGTGGAGCAGTTCTTC.

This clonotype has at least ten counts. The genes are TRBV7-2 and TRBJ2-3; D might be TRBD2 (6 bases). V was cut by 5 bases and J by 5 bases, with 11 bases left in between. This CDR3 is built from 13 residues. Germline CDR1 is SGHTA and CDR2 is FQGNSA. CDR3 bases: TGTGCCAGCAGCCGGACTATCGAAGATACGCAGTATTTT. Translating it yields CASSRTIEDTQYF.

The chain's CDR3 is CASSYLTGKEETQYF. CDR3 DNA sequence: TGTGCCAGCAGTTACTTGACAGGGAAAGAAGAGACCCAGTACTTC. This chain links TRBV6-5 with TRBJ2-5; 7 bases map to TRBD1. The V segment lost 1 base and the J segment 3 bases; nucleotides outside the gene matches: 5. The CDR3 has 15 amino acids. Looked up from germline, CDR1 is MNHEY and CDR2 is SVGAGI.

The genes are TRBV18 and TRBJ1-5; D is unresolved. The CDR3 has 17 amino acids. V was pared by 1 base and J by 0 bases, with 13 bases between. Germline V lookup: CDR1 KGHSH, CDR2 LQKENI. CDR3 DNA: TGTGCCAGCTCACCACGCGGGTTACTGGATAGCAATCAGCCCCAGCATTTT. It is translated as CASSPRGLLDSNQPQHF.